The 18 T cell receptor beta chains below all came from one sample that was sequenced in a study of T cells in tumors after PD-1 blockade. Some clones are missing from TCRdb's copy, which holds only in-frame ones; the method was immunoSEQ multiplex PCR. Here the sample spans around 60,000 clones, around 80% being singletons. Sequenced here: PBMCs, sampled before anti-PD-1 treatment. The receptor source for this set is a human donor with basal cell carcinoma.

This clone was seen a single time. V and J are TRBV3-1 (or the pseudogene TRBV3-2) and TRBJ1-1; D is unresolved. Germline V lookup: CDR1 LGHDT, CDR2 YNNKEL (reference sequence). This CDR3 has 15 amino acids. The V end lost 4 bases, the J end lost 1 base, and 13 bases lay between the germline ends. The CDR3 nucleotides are TGTGCCAGCAGCCCATCGCAGGCTCCGAACACTGAAGCTTTCTTT. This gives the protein CASSPSQAPNTEAFF.

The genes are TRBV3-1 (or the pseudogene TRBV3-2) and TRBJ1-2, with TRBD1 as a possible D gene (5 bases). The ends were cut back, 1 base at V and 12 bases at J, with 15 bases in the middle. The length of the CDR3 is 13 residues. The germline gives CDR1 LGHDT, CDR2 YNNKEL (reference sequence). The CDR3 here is CASSQGGAGRNTF. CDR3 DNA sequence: TGTGCCAGCAGCCAAGGAGGGGCAGGGAGGAACACCTTC.

The CDR3 nucleotides are TGTGCCAGCAGCGTACGGACCGGGGAGCTGTTTTTT. Translated: CASSVRTGELFF. This chain connects TRBV9 to TRBJ2-2; D remains unclear. From germline, CDR1 is SGDLS and CDR2 YYNGEE. The CDR3 extends over 12 amino acids. V was trimmed by 1 base and J by 5 bases, leaving 3 bases between them.

CDR3 region: CASSPGDRGTGANVLTF. DNA for the CDR3: TGTGCCAGCAGCCCTGGGGACAGGGGAACTGGGGCCAACGTCCTGACTTTC. This chain uses TRBV7-9 with TRBJ2-6, with TRBD1 matching 10 bases. V trimming: 5 bases; J trimming: 2 bases; junction bases outside the gene matches: 6. Germline CDR1 is SEHNR and CDR2 is FQNEAQ (reference sequence). CDR3 length equals 17 residues.

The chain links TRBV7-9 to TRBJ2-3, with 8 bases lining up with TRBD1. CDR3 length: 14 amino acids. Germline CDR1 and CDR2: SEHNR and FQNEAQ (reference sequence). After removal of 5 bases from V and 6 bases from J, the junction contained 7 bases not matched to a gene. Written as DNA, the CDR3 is TGTGCCAGCAGCCGCCAGGGGGCAGGGGATACGCAGTATTTT. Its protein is CASSRQGAGDTQYF.

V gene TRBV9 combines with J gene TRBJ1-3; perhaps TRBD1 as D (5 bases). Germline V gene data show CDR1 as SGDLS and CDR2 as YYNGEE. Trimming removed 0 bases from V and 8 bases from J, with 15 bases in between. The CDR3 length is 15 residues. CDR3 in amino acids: CASSVGWGIEDTIYF. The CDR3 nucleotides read TGTGCCAGCAGCGTAGGGTGGGGGATTGAAGACACCATATATTTT.

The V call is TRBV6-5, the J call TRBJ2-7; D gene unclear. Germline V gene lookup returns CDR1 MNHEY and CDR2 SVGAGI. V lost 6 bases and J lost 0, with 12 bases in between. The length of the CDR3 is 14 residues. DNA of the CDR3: TGTGCCAGCAGCGTCGGGTCTCCCTCCTACGAGCAGTACTTC. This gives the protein CASSVGSPSYEQYF.

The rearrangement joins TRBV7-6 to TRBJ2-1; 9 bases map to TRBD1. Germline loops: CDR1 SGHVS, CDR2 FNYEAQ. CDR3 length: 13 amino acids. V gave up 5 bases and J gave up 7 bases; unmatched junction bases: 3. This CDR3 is CASSPTGGNEQFF. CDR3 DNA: TGTGCCAGCAGCCCGACAGGGGGAAATGAGCAGTTCTTC. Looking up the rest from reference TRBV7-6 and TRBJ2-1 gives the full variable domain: GAGVSQSPRYKVTKRGQDVALRCDPISGHVSLYWYRQALGQGPEFLTYFNYEAQQDKSGLPNDRFSAERPEGSISTLTIQRTEQRDSAMYRCASSPTGGNEQFFGPGTRLTVL.

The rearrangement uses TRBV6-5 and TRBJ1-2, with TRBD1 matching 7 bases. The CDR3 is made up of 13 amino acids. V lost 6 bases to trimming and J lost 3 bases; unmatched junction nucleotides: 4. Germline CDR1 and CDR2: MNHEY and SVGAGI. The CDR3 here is CASRATGDYGYTF. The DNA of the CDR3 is TGTGCCAGCAGAGCCACAGGGGACTATGGCTACACCTTC.

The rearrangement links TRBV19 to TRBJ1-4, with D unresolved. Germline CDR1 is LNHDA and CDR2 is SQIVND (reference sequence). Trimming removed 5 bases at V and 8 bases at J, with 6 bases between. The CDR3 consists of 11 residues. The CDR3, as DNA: TGTGCCAGTAGTCTGAGAGAAAAACTGTTTTTT. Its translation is CASSLREKLFF. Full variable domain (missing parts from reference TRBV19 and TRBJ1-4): DGGITQSPKYLFRKEGQNVTLSCEQNLNHDAMYWYRQDPGQGLRLIYYSQIVNDFQKGDIAEGYSVSREKKESFPLTVTSAQKNPTAFYLCASSLREKLFFGSGTQLSVL.

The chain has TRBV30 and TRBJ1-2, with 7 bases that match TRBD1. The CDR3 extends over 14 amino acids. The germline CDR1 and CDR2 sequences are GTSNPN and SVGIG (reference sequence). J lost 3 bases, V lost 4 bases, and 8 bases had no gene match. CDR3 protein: CAWITDRRHYGYTF. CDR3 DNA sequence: TGTGCCTGGATAACGGACAGGAGACACTATGGCTACACCTTC.

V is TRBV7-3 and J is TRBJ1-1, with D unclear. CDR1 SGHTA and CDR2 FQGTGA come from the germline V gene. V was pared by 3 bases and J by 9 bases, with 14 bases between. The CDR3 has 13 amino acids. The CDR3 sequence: CASSLQKDSKAFF. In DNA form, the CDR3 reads TGTGCCAGCAGCTTGCAAAAGGACTCAAAAGCTTTCTTT.

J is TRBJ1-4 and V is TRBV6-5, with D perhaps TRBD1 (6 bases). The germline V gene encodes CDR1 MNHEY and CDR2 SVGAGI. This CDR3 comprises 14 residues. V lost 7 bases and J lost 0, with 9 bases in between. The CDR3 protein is CASKGETTNEKLFF. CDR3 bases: TGTGCCAGCAAGGGGGAAACAACTAATGAAAAACTGTTTTTT.

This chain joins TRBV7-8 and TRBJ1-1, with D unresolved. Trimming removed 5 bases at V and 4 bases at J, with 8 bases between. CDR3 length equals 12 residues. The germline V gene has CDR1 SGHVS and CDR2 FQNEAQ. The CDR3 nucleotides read TGTGCCAGCAGCCTACGCATCACTGAAGCTTTCTTT. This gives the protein CASSLRITEAFF.

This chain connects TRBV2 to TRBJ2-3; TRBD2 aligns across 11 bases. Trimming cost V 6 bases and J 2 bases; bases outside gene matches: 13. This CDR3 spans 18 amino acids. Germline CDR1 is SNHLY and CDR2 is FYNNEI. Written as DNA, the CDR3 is TGTGCCAGCAGCGTCGCCCGGGGGACTAGCGGATACACAGATACGCAGTATTTT. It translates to CASSVARGTSGYTDTQYF.

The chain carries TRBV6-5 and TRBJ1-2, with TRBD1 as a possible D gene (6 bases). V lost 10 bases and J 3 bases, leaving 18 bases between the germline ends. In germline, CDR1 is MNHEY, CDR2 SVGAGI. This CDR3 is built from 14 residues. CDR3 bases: TGTGCCATTGCTCTACAGGGAGGCGACTATGGCTACACCTTC. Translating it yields CAIALQGGDYGYTF.

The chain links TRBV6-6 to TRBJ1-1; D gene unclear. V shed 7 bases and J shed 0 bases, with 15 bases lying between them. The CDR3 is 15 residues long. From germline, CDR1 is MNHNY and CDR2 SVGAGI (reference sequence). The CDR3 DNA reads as TGTGCCAGCACCTCTCCGAGGGATCTGAACACTGAAGCTTTCTTT. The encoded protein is CASTSPRDLNTEAFF.

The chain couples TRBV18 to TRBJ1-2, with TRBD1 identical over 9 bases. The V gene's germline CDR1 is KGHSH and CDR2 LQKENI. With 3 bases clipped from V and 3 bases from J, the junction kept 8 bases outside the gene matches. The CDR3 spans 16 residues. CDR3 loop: CASSPGTGSMDYGYTF. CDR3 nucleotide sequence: TGTGCCAGCTCACCGGGGACAGGGTCAATGGACTATGGCTACACCTTC.